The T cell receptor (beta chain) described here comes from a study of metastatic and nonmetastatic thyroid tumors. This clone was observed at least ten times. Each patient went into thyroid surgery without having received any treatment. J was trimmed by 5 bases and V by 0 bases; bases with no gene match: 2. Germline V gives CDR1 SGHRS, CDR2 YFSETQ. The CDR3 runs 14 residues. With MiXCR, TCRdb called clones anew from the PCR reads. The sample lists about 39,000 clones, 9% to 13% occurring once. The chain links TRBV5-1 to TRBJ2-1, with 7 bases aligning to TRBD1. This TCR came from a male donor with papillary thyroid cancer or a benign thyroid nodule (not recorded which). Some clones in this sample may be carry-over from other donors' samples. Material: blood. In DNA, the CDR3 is TGCGCCAGCAGCTTGGGACAGGGAAACAATGAGCAGTTCTTC. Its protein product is CASSLGQGNNEQFF.